The 28 T cell receptor beta chains presented below share a single source sample, sequenced in a study of human T cells and chemical hapten exposure (dated by TCRdb to 2020 to 2022). Libraries were constructed by RACE. The instrument was a NextSeq 500. TCRdb reanalyzed the raw reads on its own, using fastp at Q25 for trimming and MiXCR for clone calling, and kept in-frame beta chains. Identical CDR3 protein sequences are pooled into one entry, listed with their most common genes and DNA. The sample data list over 100,000 distinct CDR3 sequences, and roughly 9% of these were observed just once. In total, the top ten clones hold around 3.1% of the sample. Read against the paper, the sample's time point label means: patch test 2, 6 weeks after DPC sensitization. In the paper's terms, the treatment or condition label means: therapeutic diphenylcyclopropenone sensitization with weekly scalp DPC. This specimen consisted of whole blood, obtained in connection with sensitization to the hapten diphenylcyclopropenone (DPC). These receptors originate from a woman aged 40-49 years with alopecia areata. Some clones in this sample may be carry-over from other donors' samples.

There are many counts of this clonotype. V is TRBV11-3 and J is TRBJ2-1; D might be TRBD2 (6 bases). Trimming shortened V by 1 base and J by 9 bases, and 10 bases separated the two germline ends. Per the germline V gene, CDR1 is SGHNT and CDR2 is YENEEA. The CDR3 is 13 amino acids. The CDR3 spells CASSLVGGSEQFF. CDR3 DNA sequence: TGTGCCAGCAGCTTAGTCGGGGGTAGTGAGCAGTTCTTC.

This clonotype was counted many times. The chain combines TRBV6-2 or TRBV6-3 with TRBJ2-1; D gene uncertain. Germline lookup yields CDR1 MNHEY and CDR2 SVGEGT. V lost 4 bases and J lost 5, with 15 bases in between. The CDR3 contains 15 residues. The CDR3 bases are TGTGCCAGCAGTTGGCCCCCGTGGAGAAACAATGAGCAGTTCTTC. Translated, it gives CASSWPPWRNNEQFF.

The V gene is TRBV4-1, the J gene TRBJ2-7; TRBD1 matches 10 bases. Germline V gene sequence: CDR1 MGHRA, CDR2 YSYEKL. With 4 bases clipped from V and 4 bases from J, the junction kept 7 bases outside the gene matches. This CDR3 has 15 amino acids. The CDR3 here is CASSPRTGGFYEQYF. The CDR3 coding sequence is TGCGCCAGCAGCCCCAGGACAGGGGGGTTTTACGAGCAGTACTTC.

The chain links TRBV7-9 to TRBJ1-4, with D unresolved. In germline, CDR1 is SEHNR, CDR2 FQNEAQ (reference sequence). Trimming took 5 bases from V and 0 from J, leaving 13 bases between them. The CDR3 has 16 amino acids. The CDR3 DNA reads TGTGCCAGCAGCGGTGACCCACTTGCAACTAATGAAAAACTGTTTTTT. This sequence encodes CASSGDPLATNEKLFF. The full variable domain, in which reference TRBV7-9 and TRBJ1-4 provide the parts outside the CDR3, is DTGVSQNPRHKITKRGQNVTFRCDPISEHNRLYWYRQTLGQGPEFLTYFQNEAQLEKSRLLSDRFSAERPKGSFSTLEIQRTEQGDSAMYLCASSGDPLATNEKLFFGSGTQLSVL.

This clonotype has only a few counts. The chain joins TRBV6-6 to TRBJ2-3; TRBD2 matches at 9 bases. With V trimmed by 6 bases and J by 4 bases, 11 bases remained unmatched. Germline values: CDR1 MNHNY, CDR2 SVGAGI (reference sequence). The CDR3 is made up of 16 amino acids. CDR3 DNA: TGTGCCAGCAGCCCCCCGACAAGCGGGGGGTCAGATACGCAGTATTTT. It translates to CASSPPTSGGSDTQYF.

This clonotype was seen ten or more times. This sequence joins TRBV10-2 and TRBJ2-1, with D hard to call. Germline CDR1 WSHSY, CDR2 SAAADI. The V end was cut by 6 bases, the J end by 4 bases, with 13 bases between. CDR3 length: 14 residues. CDR3 sequence: CASRLDSPYNEQFF. For the CDR3, the DNA is TGCGCCAGCAGATTAGACTCCCCTTACAATGAGCAGTTCTTC.

There are many counts of this clonotype. The chain links TRBV29-1 to TRBJ1-1; D ambiguous. The CDR3 loop spans 13 amino acids. V shed 0 bases and J shed 0 bases, with 5 bases lying between them. Per the germline V gene, CDR1 is SQVTM and CDR2 is ANQGSEA. The CDR3 loop reads CSVEESVNTEAFF. The CDR3 region has the DNA TGCAGCGTTGAAGAGAGCGTGAACACTGAAGCTTTCTTT.

The rearrangement uses TRBV5-4 and TRBJ2-1, with D possibly being TRBD1 or TRBD2 (5 bases each). Between the trimmed V and J ends, which lost 5 bases and 0 bases, there was a span of 9 bases. CDR1 SGHNT and CDR2 YYREEE come from the germline V gene (reference sequence). The CDR3 sequence is 14 residues long. The CDR3 loop is CASSSGTSYNEQFF. CDR3 coding DNA: TGTGCCAGCAGTTCCGGGACCTCCTACAATGAGCAGTTCTTC.

This clonotype has a count of ten or more. The V and J genes are TRBV20-1 and TRBJ2-7; no definite D call. The CDR3 is 11 amino acids. V was clipped by 4 bases and J by 5 bases, with 9 bases between them. CDR1 and CDR2 from the germline V gene are DFQATT and SNEGSKA (reference sequence). DNA of the CDR3: TGCAGTGCTACGGTGTGGGACGAGCAGTACTTC. Encoded protein: CSATVWDEQYF.

The chain combines TRBV15 with TRBJ1-2; no clear D gene. The V and J ends lost 1 base and 4 bases respectively, with 10 bases between them. The CDR3 has 14 residues. Germline V gives CDR1 LNHNV, CDR2 YYDKDF (reference sequence). CDR3 protein: CATSRVRVPYGYTF. The CDR3 DNA follows: TGTGCCACCAGCAGAGTGAGGGTCCCCTATGGCTACACCTTC.

This clonotype has ten or more counts. This chain links TRBV7-9 with TRBJ2-7, with 7 nucleotides matching TRBD2. The CDR3 is 16 residues long. V lost 5 bases, J lost 5 bases, and 15 bases stayed unmatched. Germline assignment: CDR1 SEHNR and CDR2 FQNEAQ (reference sequence). CDR3 protein: CASSTGGFSSLHEQYF. In nucleotides, the CDR3 is TGTGCCAGCAGCACCGGGGGGTTTTCTTCACTCCACGAGCAGTACTTC.

This clonotype has just a few counts. CDR3 amino acids: CASSYPIGLNTEAFF. DNA for the CDR3: TGTGCCAGCAGTTACCCGATCGGCTTGAACACTGAAGCTTTCTTT. V gene TRBV6-6 combines with J gene TRBJ1-1, with unresolved D. V was cut by 2 bases and J by 0 bases, with 10 bases left in between. The CDR3 consists of 15 residues. In germline, CDR1 is MNHNY, CDR2 SVGAGI (reference sequence).

V is TRBV4-2 and J is TRBJ2-6; TRBD2 aligns across 8 bases. Trimming at V came to 1 base and at J to 3 bases, leaving 8 bases not matched to a gene. Germline lookup yields CDR1 LGHNA and CDR2 YNFKEQ. The CDR3 contains 18 residues. As DNA, the CDR3 is TGTGCCAGCAGCCAAGTAGCGGGGTGGACGTTTGGGGCCAACGTCCTGACTTTC. Protein: CASSQVAGWTFGANVLTF.

This clonotype was recorded once. The CDR3 region is CASSFSGLAGSNEQFF. The CDR3 region has the DNA TGTGCCAGTAGCTTCTCGGGACTAGCGGGGTCCAATGAGCAGTTCTTC. The rearrangement joins TRBV19 to TRBJ2-1, with 13 bases fitting TRBD2. Germline-derived CDR1 and CDR2 are LNHDA and SQIVND (reference sequence). V was clipped by 6 bases and J by 6 bases; unmatched bases: 8. The CDR3 spans 16 residues.

This clonotype appeared many times. The V call is TRBV11-2, the J call TRBJ1-1; no definite D call. The ends were cut back, 4 bases at V and 7 bases at J, with 13 bases in the middle. The CDR3 contains 13 residues. CDR1 is SGHAT, CDR2 FQNNGV, per germline. In DNA, the CDR3 is TGTGCCAGCAGCTATGACGGCCAACTTGAAGCTTTCTTT. This translates into CASSYDGQLEAFF.

The rearrangement joins TRBV19 to TRBJ2-2; D is tentatively TRBD1 or TRBD2 (5 bases each). Between the trimmed V and J ends, which lost 0 bases and 6 bases, there was a span of 11 bases. The length of the CDR3 is 15 residues. The germline CDR1 and CDR2 sequences are LNHDA and SQIVND (reference sequence). CDR3 protein: CASSIEAGSAGELFF. CDR3 in DNA: TGTGCCAGTAGTATAGAAGCAGGGAGCGCCGGGGAGCTGTTTTTT.

This clonotype was seen many times. The V gene is TRBV6-2 or TRBV6-3, the J gene TRBJ2-2; TRBD2 aligns across 10 bases. The CDR3 totals 16 residues. CDR1 and CDR2 (germline): MNHEY, SVGEGT. After removal of 4 bases from V and 5 bases from J, the junction contained 7 bases not matched to a gene. This CDR3 is CASSFELAGRTGELFF. The CDR3 DNA follows: TGTGCCAGCAGTTTCGAACTAGCGGGGAGAACCGGGGAGCTGTTTTTT.

A few counts support this clonotype. The chain has TRBV4-1 and TRBJ1-5, with D possibly TRBD1 on 5 matching bases. V lost 0 bases, J lost 4 bases, and 7 bases lay in between. The CDR3 runs 14 residues. Germline V lookup: CDR1 MGHRA, CDR2 YSYEKL. The CDR3: CASSQERGNQPQHF. Written as DNA, the CDR3 is TGCGCCAGCAGCCAAGAACGGGGGAATCAGCCCCAGCATTTT.

This clonotype has a count of ten or more. V is TRBV28 and J is TRBJ1-2; 7 bases fit TRBD1. In germline, CDR1 is MDHEN, CDR2 SYDVKM. V shed 8 bases, J shed 4 bases, and the junction held 10 bases outside the gene matches. The CDR3 sequence is 14 residues long. As DNA, the CDR3 is TGTGCCAGCCAAGCCGGGACAGACTTCTATGGCTACACCTTC. This sequence encodes CASQAGTDFYGYTF.

The V call is TRBV7-2, the J call TRBJ2-3; TRBD2 matches at 8 bases. In germline, CDR1 is SGHTA, CDR2 FQGNSA. V gave up 5 bases and J gave up 8 bases; unmatched junction bases: 18. There are 17 residues in the CDR3. CDR3 amino acids: CASSHESRGAGVVTQYF. The DNA for the CDR3 is TGTGCCAGCAGCCATGAAAGCCGGGGAGCGGGGGTGGTTACGCAGTATTTT.

This clonotype has more than one count but fewer than ten. The chain is built from TRBV7-2 and TRBJ2-3; TRBD2 aligns across 10 bases. Germline lookup yields CDR1 SGHTA and CDR2 FQGNSA. This CDR3 has 16 residues. The V segment lost 5 bases and the J segment 7 bases; nucleotides outside the gene matches: 12. The CDR3 protein is CASSLFPSGGANTQYF. The DNA for the CDR3 is TGTGCCAGCAGCCTATTCCCTAGCGGGGGAGCGAATACGCAGTATTTT.

V and J are TRBV27 and TRBJ2-3; D ambiguous. The CDR3 covers 14 residues. V dropped 3 bases and J dropped 0 bases, with 7 bases sitting between them. Germline lookup yields CDR1 MNHEY and CDR2 SMNVEV (reference sequence). For the CDR3, the DNA is TGTGCCAGCAGTTTTTCGCCCAGCACAGATACGCAGTATTTT. This sequence encodes CASSFSPSTDTQYF.

This clonotype was counted many times. J is TRBJ2-3 and V is TRBV6-2 or TRBV6-3, with TRBD1 matching over 10 bases. The germline CDR1 and CDR2 sequences are MNHEY and SVGEGT. With V trimmed by 5 bases and J by 1 base, 12 bases remained unmatched. This CDR3 contains 18 residues. DNA for the CDR3: TGTGCCAGCAGTGCCACTATGGGACAGGGGATTCGCACAGATACGCAGTATTTT. Amino acid sequence: CASSATMGQGIRTDTQYF.

This clonotype showed up many times. This chain links TRBV20-1 with TRBJ2-1, with a possible D match to TRBD2 (6 bases). CDR3 length equals 14 residues. From germline, CDR1 is DFQATT and CDR2 SNEGSKA (reference sequence). CDR3 coding DNA: TGCACCGGAGGGAGAGCGCTTTCCTACAATGAGCAGTTCTTC. Its translation is CTGGRALSYNEQFF.

J is TRBJ1-6 and V is TRBV14; no firm D call. Germline CDR1 is SGHDN and CDR2 is FVKESK. V was clipped by 6 bases and J by 0 bases, with 12 bases between them. The CDR3 has 16 residues. CDR3 region: CASRARGPSYNSPLHF. In nucleotides, the CDR3 is TGTGCCAGCAGGGCACGCGGGCCCTCCTATAATTCACCCCTCCACTTT. Looking up the rest from reference TRBV14 and TRBJ1-6 gives the full variable domain: EAGVTQFPSHSVIEKGQTVTLRCDPISGHDNLYWYRRVMGKEIKFLLHFVKESKQDESGMPNNRFLAERTGGTYSTLKVQPAELEDSGVYFCASRARGPSYNSPLHFGNGTRLTVT.

Regarding this clonotype: A much larger clonotype is one base distant, so this may be a read error. The J gene is TRBJ1-5, the V gene TRBV18; D might be TRBD1 (6 bases). CDR1 is KGHSH and CDR2 is LQKENI in the germline V gene. The CDR3 consists of 15 residues. CDR3 amino acids: CASSPARGDNQPLHF. Here the CDR3 DNA reads TGTGCCAGCTCACCAGCACGGGGGGACAATCAGCCCCTGCATTTT.

V gene TRBV28 combines with J gene TRBJ1-3, with TRBD1 matching over 7 bases. This CDR3 is built from 15 residues. CDR1 MDHEN and CDR2 SYDVKM come from the germline V gene. With V trimmed by 5 bases and J by 0 bases, 4 bases remained unmatched. This CDR3 reads CASSPWTGSGNTIYF. As DNA, the CDR3 is TGTGCCAGCAGTCCCTGGACAGGCTCTGGAAACACCATATATTTT.

V usage is TRBV6-5 and J usage is TRBJ2-7; perhaps D is TRBD1 or TRBD2 (6 bases each). The CDR3 totals 16 residues. V dropped 2 bases and J dropped 0 bases, with 14 bases sitting between them. Germline V lookup: CDR1 MNHEY, CDR2 SVGAGI. DNA for the CDR3: TGTGCCAGCAGTTACGGGGGGCCAGATAGCTCCTACGAGCAGTACTTC. This codes for CASSYGGPDSSYEQYF.